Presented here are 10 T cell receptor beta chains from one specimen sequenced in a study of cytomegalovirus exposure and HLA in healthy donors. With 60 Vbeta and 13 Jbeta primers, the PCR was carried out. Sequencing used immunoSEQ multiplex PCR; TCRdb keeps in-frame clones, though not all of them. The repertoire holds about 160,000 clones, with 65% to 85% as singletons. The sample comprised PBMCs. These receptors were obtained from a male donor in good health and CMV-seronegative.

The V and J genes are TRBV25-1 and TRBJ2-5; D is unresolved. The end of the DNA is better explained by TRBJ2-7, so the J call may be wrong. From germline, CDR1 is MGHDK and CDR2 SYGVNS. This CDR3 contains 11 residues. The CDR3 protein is CASSEYYEQYF. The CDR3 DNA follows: TGTGCCAGCAGTGAATACTACGAGCAGTACTTC.

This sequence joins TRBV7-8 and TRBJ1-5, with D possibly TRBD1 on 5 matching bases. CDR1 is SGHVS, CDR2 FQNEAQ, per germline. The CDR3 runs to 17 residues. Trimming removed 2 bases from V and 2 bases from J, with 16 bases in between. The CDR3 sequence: CASSLSRQGAGNQPQHF. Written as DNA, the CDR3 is TGTGCCAGCAGCTTATCCCGTCAGGGTGCGGGCAATCAGCCCCAGCATTTT.

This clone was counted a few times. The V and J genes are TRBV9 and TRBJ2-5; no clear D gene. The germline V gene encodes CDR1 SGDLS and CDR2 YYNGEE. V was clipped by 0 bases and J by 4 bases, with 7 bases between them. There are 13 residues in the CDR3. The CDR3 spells CASSVAGLETQYF. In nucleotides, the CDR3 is TGTGCCAGCAGCGTAGCCGGGTTAGAGACCCAGTACTTC.

CDR3 sequence: CASSIRDSNYEQYF. The CDR3 nucleotides read TGTGCCAGTAGTATCCGGGACAGCAACTACGAGCAGTACTTC. The chain combines TRBV19 with TRBJ2-7; TRBD1 agrees at 7 bases. The trim removed 3 bases at V and 3 bases at J, leaving 5 bases unmatched. Germline assignment: CDR1 LNHDA and CDR2 SQIVND (reference sequence). The CDR3 has 14 amino acids.

Here the CDR3 reads CASSLSWTRAYNEQFF. In nucleotides, the CDR3 is TGTGCCAGCAGCTTAAGCTGGACTAGGGCCTACAATGAGCAGTTCTTC. The genes are TRBV7-3 and TRBJ2-1; 7 nucleotides align to TRBD2. The CDR3 is 16 amino acids. Trimming removed 1 base from V and 2 bases from J; junction bases left unmatched: 5. Germline lookup yields CDR1 SGHTA and CDR2 FQGTGA.

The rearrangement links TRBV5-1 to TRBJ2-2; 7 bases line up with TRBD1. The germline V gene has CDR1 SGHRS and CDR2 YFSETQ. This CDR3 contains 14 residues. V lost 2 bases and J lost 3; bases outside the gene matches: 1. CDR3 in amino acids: CASSLGGDTGELFF. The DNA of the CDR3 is TGCGCCAGCAGCTTAGGGGGCGACACCGGGGAGCTGTTTTTT.

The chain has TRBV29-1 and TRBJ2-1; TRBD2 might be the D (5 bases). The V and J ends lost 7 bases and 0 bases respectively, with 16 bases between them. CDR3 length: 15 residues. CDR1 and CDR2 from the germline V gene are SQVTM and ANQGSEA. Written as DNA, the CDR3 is TGCAGCGCTGGCGAGACGGGGAGCTCCTACAATGAGCAGTTCTTC. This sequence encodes CSAGETGSSYNEQFF.

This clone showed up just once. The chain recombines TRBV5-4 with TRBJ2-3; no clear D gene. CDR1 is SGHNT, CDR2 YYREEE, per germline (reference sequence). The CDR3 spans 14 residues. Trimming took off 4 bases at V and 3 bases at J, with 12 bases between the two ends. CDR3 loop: CASSARTLTDTQYF. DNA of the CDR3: TGTGCCAGCAGCGCTCGAACCCTAACAGATACGCAGTATTTT.

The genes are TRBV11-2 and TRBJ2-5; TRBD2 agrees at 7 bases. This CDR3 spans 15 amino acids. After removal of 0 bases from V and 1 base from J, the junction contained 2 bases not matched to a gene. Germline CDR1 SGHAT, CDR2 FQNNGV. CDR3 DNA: TGTGCCAGCAGCTTAGATCGGGGGGTCCAAGAGACCCAGTACTTC. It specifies CASSLDRGVQETQYF.

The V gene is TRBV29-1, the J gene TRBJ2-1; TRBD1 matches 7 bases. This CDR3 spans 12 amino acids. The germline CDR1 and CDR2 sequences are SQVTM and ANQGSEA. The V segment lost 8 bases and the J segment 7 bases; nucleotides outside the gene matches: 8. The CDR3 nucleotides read TGCAGCACACGGGACAGAATTAATGAGCAGTTCTTC. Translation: CSTRDRINEQFF.